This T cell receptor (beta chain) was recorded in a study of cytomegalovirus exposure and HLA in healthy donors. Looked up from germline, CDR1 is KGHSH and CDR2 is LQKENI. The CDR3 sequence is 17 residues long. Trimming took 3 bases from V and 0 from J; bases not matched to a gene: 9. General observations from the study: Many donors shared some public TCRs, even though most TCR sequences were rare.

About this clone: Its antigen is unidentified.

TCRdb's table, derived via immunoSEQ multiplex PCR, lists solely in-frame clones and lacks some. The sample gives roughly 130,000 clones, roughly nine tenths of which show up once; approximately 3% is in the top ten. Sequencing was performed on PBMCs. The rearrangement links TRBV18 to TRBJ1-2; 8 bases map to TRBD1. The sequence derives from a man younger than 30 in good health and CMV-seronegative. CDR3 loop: CASSPWGDRSPNYGYTF. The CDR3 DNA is TGTGCCAGCTCACCTTGGGGGGACAGGTCCCCTAACTATGGCTACACCTTC.